This T cell receptor (beta chain) was profiled in a study of T cell responses to AZD1222 COVID-19 vaccine. To note about this clone: No antigen is known for it.

Germline V gene data show CDR1 as SGHNT and CDR2 as YYREEE (reference sequence). The CDR3 consists of 18 residues. Trimming cost V 4 bases and J 0 bases; bases outside gene matches: 9. Findings of the study overall: An increase in Spike-specific TCR breadth and depth was observed after two AZD1222 doses. Baseline serology detected seropositivity in only a handful of AZD1222 recipients.

Libraries were prepared by immunoSEQ multiplex PCR; TCRdb keeps only in-frame clonotypes and omits some of them. Here the sample spans around 150,000 clones, around 92% being singletons. The sample here was peripheral blood, taken 28 days after the second AZD1222 dose. The receptor's source is an adult who received the AZD1222 COVID-19 vaccine. The chain links TRBV5-4 to TRBJ2-2, with TRBD1 identical over 10 bases. As DNA, the CDR3 is TGTGCCAGCAGCCGGGTCGGACAGGGGGTCGCGAACACCGGGGAGCTGTTTTTT. This translates into CASSRVGQGVANTGELFF.